The 14 T cell receptor beta chains listed next were all sequenced from one sample in a study of identical twins. TCRdb reprocessed the 5' RACE reads with MiXCR, giving one entry per CDR3 protein. The sample carries a few hundred thousand distinct CDR3 sequences, 13% to 15% recorded once. Another study also made use of these data, one on yellow fever vaccine responses in identical twins.

Sequencing was performed on CD4+ T cells sorted from blood. The receptors were sampled from a woman under 30 in good health.

The chain carries TRBV20-1 and TRBJ2-5; 11 bases line up with TRBD2. Germline trimming cut 4 bases from V and 4 bases from J; bases unmatched to any gene: 17. Germline CDR1 DFQATT, CDR2 SNEGSKA (reference sequence). The CDR3 loop spans 18 amino acids. The CDR3 loop reads CSATPGGSGRAKLETQYF. CDR3 nucleotides: TGCAGTGCTACCCCCGGGGGTAGCGGGAGGGCCAAGTTAGAGACCCAGTACTTC.

The J gene is TRBJ2-7, the V gene TRBV29-1; the D is unclear. This CDR3 is 15 amino acids long. The V gene's germline CDR1 is SQVTM and CDR2 ANQGSEA. V was cut by 4 bases and J by 2 bases, with 18 bases left in between. In nucleotides, the CDR3 is TGCAGCGTTGTTTCCGACTTCTCCTCCACCTACGAGCAGTACTTC. Amino acid sequence: CSVVSDFSSTYEQYF.

This chain joins TRBV9 and TRBJ2-5; 8 nucleotides align to TRBD1. Germline loops: CDR1 SGDLS, CDR2 YYNGEE. The ends lost 2 bases at V and 5 bases at J; junction bases unmatched: 5. The CDR3 length is 14 residues. The CDR3 spells CASSVDRGGETQYF. The CDR3 DNA sequence: TGTGCCAGCAGCGTCGACAGGGGCGGGGAGACCCAGTACTTC.

The table lists this clonotype with a few counts. The V and J genes are TRBV5-6 and TRBJ1-5; D is unclear. CDR1 and CDR2 (germline): SGHDT, YYEEEE. The CDR3 loop spans 14 amino acids. With 1 base removed from V and 3 bases from J, the gap between germline ends came to 8 bases. The CDR3 bases are TGTGCCAGCAGCTTGTGGCAGTACAATCAGCCCCAGCATTTT. It is translated as CASSLWQYNQPQHF. The full variable domain, completed using reference TRBV5-6 and TRBJ1-5, is DAGVTQSPTHLIKTRGQQVTLRCSPKSGHDTVSWYQQALGQGPQFIFQYYEEEERQRGNFPDRFSGHQFPNYSSELNVNALLLGDSALYLCASSLWQYNQPQHFGDGTRLSIL.

The rearrangement joins TRBV10-2 to TRBJ1-5; the match to TRBD1 covers 9 bases. Per the germline V gene, CDR1 is WSHSY and CDR2 is SAAADI. The length of the CDR3 is 15 residues. With V trimmed by 6 bases and J by 7 bases, 10 bases remained unmatched. CDR3 sequence reads: CASRDRGPIEQPQHF. In DNA form, the CDR3 reads TGCGCCAGCAGGGACAGGGGCCCAATAGAGCAGCCCCAGCATTTT.

The chain combines TRBV2 with TRBJ2-1, with 10 nucleotides matching TRBD2. V shed 6 bases and J 4 bases; nucleotides not matched to a gene: 9. The CDR3 totals 16 residues. Looked up from germline, CDR1 is SNHLY and CDR2 is FYNNEI. The chain's CDR3 is CASRPRLAGSYNEQFF. The CDR3 nucleotides read TGTGCCAGCAGGCCTAGACTAGCGGGCTCTTACAATGAGCAGTTCTTC.

The chain carries TRBV5-1 and TRBJ2-5, with 12 nucleotides matching TRBD2. Looked up from germline, CDR1 is SGHRS and CDR2 is YFSETQ. Losses at the gene ends were 4 bases for V and 4 bases for J; bases not matched to a gene: 8. There are 16 residues in the CDR3. The chain's CDR3 is CASSENLAGGIETQYF. CDR3 coding DNA: TGCGCCAGCAGCGAGAACCTAGCGGGAGGGATAGAGACCCAGTACTTC.

This rearrangement joins TRBV7-2 to TRBJ1-2; 8 nucleotides agree with TRBD1. CDR1 and CDR2 (germline): SGHTA, FQGNSA. CDR3 size: 13 residues. V shed 5 bases, J shed 8 bases, and the junction held 7 bases outside the gene matches. Here the CDR3 DNA reads TGTGCCAGCAGCAAGGACAGGGCGTTCGGCTACACCTTC. Translating it yields CASSKDRAFGYTF.

The sample holds a few counts of this clonotype. Germline is not matched at one junction end, which may reflect a read error. The genes are TRBV7-7 and TRBJ2-3; perhaps TRBD2 as D (5 bases). The CDR3 sequence is 14 residues long. Looked up from germline, CDR1 is SSHAT and CDR2 is FNYEAQ (reference sequence). The CDR3 nucleotides are TGTGCTAGCAGCCACCGAGGACTCACAGATACGCAGTATTTT. It translates to CASSHRGLTDTQYF.

The rearrangement uses TRBV30 and TRBJ2-2, with unresolved D. The V end was cut by 0 bases, the J end by 1 base, with 18 bases between. Germline CDR1 and CDR2: GTSNPN and SVGIG (reference sequence). The CDR3 is 18 residues long. The CDR3 bases are TGTGCCTGGAGTGTAGGGCCCTTGAAGCGCATGAACACCGGGGAGCTGTTTTTT. Translating it yields CAWSVGPLKRMNTGELFF.

The chain joins TRBV2 to TRBJ2-1; D ambiguous. This CDR3 has 15 residues. CDR1 and CDR2 from the germline V gene are SNHLY and FYNNEI. V dropped 7 bases and J dropped 6 bases, with 19 bases sitting between them. CDR3 in amino acids: CASKPTAGSRNEQFF. The CDR3, as DNA: TGTGCCAGCAAACCGACGGCCGGTTCTCGCAATGAGCAGTTCTTC.

This clonotype was counted many times. The chain has TRBV30 and TRBJ1-1, with D unresolved. This CDR3 is 12 amino acids long. Germline V gene data show CDR1 as GTSNPN and CDR2 as SVGIG (reference sequence). The V end was cut by 2 bases, the J end by 1 base, with 5 bases between. In DNA form, the CDR3 reads TGTGCCTGGAGTAAGGAGAACACTGAAGCTTTCTTT. It codes for CAWSKENTEAFF.

The CDR3 DNA sequence: TGTGCCAGCGAGACTAGTTACACCGGGGAGCTGTTTTTT. This gives the protein CASETSYTGELFF. The genes are TRBV19 and TRBJ2-2; a weak D match, TRBD2 (6 bases). The V end lost 9 bases, the J end lost 3 bases, and 11 bases lay between the germline ends. CDR1 is LNHDA and CDR2 is SQIVND in the germline V gene (reference sequence). The CDR3 loop spans 13 amino acids.

This chain connects TRBV28 to TRBJ2-5; D remains unclear. Trimming stripped 7 bases from V and 5 bases from J, with 11 bases between. The V gene's germline CDR1 is MDHEN and CDR2 SYDVKM. CDR3 length: 12 residues. The CDR3 nucleotides are TGTGCCAGCACAGTGGGCACGGAGACCCAGTACTTC. Its translation: CASTVGTETQYF.